This T cell receptor (beta chain) was observed in a study of CD8 T cells in ankylosing spondylitis. General observations from the study: In synovial fluid and blood from reactive arthritis, some motif variants were previously reported. A TCR beta motif of several highly homologous variants seemed to mark ankylosing spondylitis blood.

Each TCR beta library was made by quantitative 5'-RACE that incorporated molecular barcodes. TCRdb itself ran the 5' RACE reads through MiXCR, one entry per CDR3 protein. The table includes about 340,000 distinct CDR3 sequences, under 15% detected once. About this clonotype: Its antigen is as yet unknown.

Sample: blood, either unsorted or a sorted T cell fraction (not recorded which). This TCR was sampled from a male donor with ankylosing spondylitis or in good health (not recorded which).

CDR3 nucleotide sequence: TGTGCCAGCAGTTTACGGGAGGCGGACACTGAAGCTTTCTTT. The encoded protein is CASSLREADTEAFF. The chain employs TRBV12-3 or TRBV12-4 and TRBJ1-1, with unresolved D. V shed 2 bases and J shed 3 bases, with 10 bases lying between them. This CDR3 comprises 14 residues.